These 27 T cell receptor beta chains were all obtained from the same sample, sequenced in a study of CXCR3-negative and CXCR3-positive naive CD8 T cells. Libraries of TRB cDNA were made by 5' RACE and carried UMIs. TCRdb reworked the 5' RACE reads into one entry per CDR3 protein, no DNA. The sample table includes 100,000 to 150,000 distinct CDR3 sequences. Sequenced sample: naive CXCR3- CD8+ T cells from blood. As to subset: CD45RO-CCR7+CD27+CD95- naive CD8+ T cells lacking CXCR3 (TNR3-). The source of these receptors is a human donor in good health. Some clones in this sample may be carry-over from other donors' samples.

The chain uses TRBV2 and TRBJ2-1; there is no DNA to check the TCRdb D call of TRBD2. The CDR3 is made up of 18 amino acids. Germline V gene lookup returns CDR1 SNHLY and CDR2 FYNNEI. CDR3 in amino acids: CASSEAFLAGGPYNEQFF.

The chain is built from TRBV5-6 and TRBJ2-2; lacking DNA, the TRBD2 call made by TCRdb goes unchecked. The CDR3 is 13 residues long. Germline-derived CDR1 and CDR2 are SGHDT and YYEEEE. CDR3: CASSLDRGGELFF.

The V and J genes are TRBV2 and TRBJ1-6. The length of the CDR3 is 14 residues. Germline V gives CDR1 SNHLY, CDR2 FYNNEI. CDR3 residues: CASSDRSFNSPLHF.

The chain is built from TRBV5-4 and TRBJ2-4; TCRdb picks TRBD1, but there is no DNA to check that call. The CDR3 loop spans 16 amino acids. Germline CDR1 SGHNT, CDR2 YYREEE (reference sequence). The CDR3 here is CASSLITGEAKNIQYF.

V gene TRBV7-2 combines with J gene TRBJ2-1; TCRdb lists TRBD1, though no DNA is available to test this call. The CDR3 totals 15 residues. CDR1 and CDR2 (germline): SGHTA, FQGNSA. CDR3 protein: CASSLSGGALGEQFF.

This chain joins TRBV7-9 and TRBJ2-5. Germline V CDR1 and CDR2: SEHNR, FQNEAQ (reference sequence). The CDR3 sequence is 13 residues long. The chain's CDR3 is CASQRGSQETQYF.

This chain uses TRBV12-3 or TRBV12-4 with TRBJ2-7; TCRdb picks TRBD1, but there is no DNA to check that call. This CDR3 contains 14 residues. The CDR3: CASSFGGATYEQYF.

The chain is built from TRBV12-3 or TRBV12-4 and TRBJ2-1; TCRdb reports TRBD2, a call that lacks DNA to check it against. The CDR3 extends over 16 amino acids. The CDR3 sequence is CASSLALRGEGNEQFF.

J is TRBJ1-1 and V is TRBV6-6; lacking DNA, the TRBD1 call made by TCRdb goes unchecked. From germline, CDR1 is MNHNY and CDR2 SVGAGI (reference sequence). The length of the CDR3 is 12 residues. The CDR3 is CASSYQGLEAFF.

The chain combines TRBV5-6 with TRBJ1-1. The CDR3 spans 14 residues. Germline CDR1 is SGHDT and CDR2 is YYEEEE. The CDR3 loop reads CASSLVREWPEAFF.

The V call is TRBV6-6, the J call TRBJ2-7. The CDR3 totals 16 residues. Looked up from germline, CDR1 is MNHNY and CDR2 is SVGAGI (reference sequence). CDR3 residues: CASSPSYAGGAYEQYF.

The rearrangement joins TRBV29-1 to TRBJ1-1; the TCRdb D gene call, TRBD1, has no DNA to confirm it. Germline loops: CDR1 SQVTM, CDR2 ANQGSEA. The length of the CDR3 is 14 residues. The CDR3 sequence: CSVMWTGQNTEAFF.

This chain connects TRBV7-6 to TRBJ2-7. This CDR3 is built from 14 residues. The germline V gene encodes CDR1 SGHVS and CDR2 FNYEAQ. The CDR3 region is CASSLADGSYEQYF.

The CDR3 protein is CASSTGGERPSYNEQFF. This chain joins TRBV12-3 or TRBV12-4 and TRBJ2-1; TCRdb picks TRBD1, but there is no DNA to check that call. The CDR3 length is 17 residues.

The chain links TRBV5-6 to TRBJ2-2; TCRdb gives TRBD2 as the D gene, but with no DNA this cannot be confirmed. CDR1 and CDR2 (germline): SGHDT, YYEEEE. This CDR3 is built from 15 residues. This chain's CDR3 is CASRSGTSGIGELFF.

The V call is TRBV28, the J call TRBJ2-5; there is no DNA to check the TCRdb D call of TRBD1. The CDR3 is made up of 19 amino acids. CDR1 is MDHEN and CDR2 is SYDVKM in the germline V gene. CDR3 amino acids: CASSLLLGVDSLEGETQYF.

The J gene is TRBJ2-5, the V gene TRBV12-3 or TRBV12-4; there is no DNA to check the TCRdb D call of TRBD2. This CDR3 is built from 13 residues. The CDR3 region is CASSSRDLETQYF.

The chain recombines TRBV20-1 with TRBJ1-1; TCRdb indicates TRBD1, and absent DNA this call remains unverified. Per germline, CDR1 DFQATT and CDR2 SNEGSKA (reference sequence). The CDR3 has 19 residues. The CDR3 loop is CSARGPLRDRGPMNTEAFF.

The chain links TRBV28 to TRBJ2-7; the D call of TRBD1 rests on TCRdb alone, since no DNA is present to check it. The length of the CDR3 is 14 residues. Germline V gene data show CDR1 as MDHEN and CDR2 as SYDVKM. The CDR3 region is CASIRTGGAYEQYF.

This chain links TRBV9 with TRBJ2-3. This CDR3 has 13 residues. Germline-derived CDR1 and CDR2 are SGDLS and YYNGEE. CDR3 region: CASSAQNTDTQYF.

The genes are TRBV29-1 and TRBJ1-1. The CDR3 is 11 residues long. Germline V gene sequence: CDR1 SQVTM, CDR2 ANQGSEA. CDR3 protein: CSARIDTEAFF.

V is TRBV20-1 and J is TRBJ2-7; TCRdb proposes TRBD1, but this gene call is untestable without DNA. Germline assignment: CDR1 DFQATT and CDR2 SNEGSKA (reference sequence). CDR3 size: 14 residues. The CDR3 sequence is CSAQDRWGPYEQYF.

V and J are TRBV9 and TRBJ2-7. The CDR3 loop spans 14 amino acids. CDR1 SGDLS and CDR2 YYNGEE come from the germline V gene. This chain's CDR3 is CASSEGRSYSEQYF.

The gene calls are TRBV28 and TRBJ2-1; as DNA is missing, the TRBD2 call by TCRdb cannot be tested. The CDR3 is 22 residues long. Germline V gene sequence: CDR1 MDHEN, CDR2 SYDVKM. The CDR3 sequence is CASSLRVDSGTSGSLAYNEQFF.

The rearrangement joins TRBV9 to TRBJ1-2; TCRdb's D call, TRBD1, is unchecked because there is no DNA. The germline V gene has CDR1 SGDLS and CDR2 YYNGEE. The CDR3 is 21 amino acids. CDR3 residues: CASSQSPKPSLTGTGGEEYTF.

J is TRBJ1-2 and V is TRBV14. CDR1 and CDR2 (germline): SGHDN, FVKESK. This CDR3 has 12 residues. The CDR3 here is CASSPLPVGYTF.

This chain uses TRBV28 with TRBJ2-1; checking the TCRdb D call of TRBD2 is not possible without DNA. The CDR3 has 13 amino acids. CDR1 and CDR2 from the germline V gene are MDHEN and SYDVKM. The CDR3: CASSGTWDNEQFF. The entire variable domain, with the rest obtained from reference TRBV28 and TRBJ2-1, is as follows: DVKVTQSSRYLVKRTGEKVFLECVQDMDHENMFWYRQDPGLGLRLIYFSYDVKMKEKGDIPEGYSVSREKKERFSLILESASTNQTSMYLCASSGTWDNEQFFGPGTRLTVL.